This T cell receptor beta chain came from a study of T cells in tumors and immune-related adverse events (dated by TCRdb to the early 2020s). The treatment or condition label on this specimen signifies: nivolumab (PD-1 blockade) given before sampling. The DNeasy Blood and Tissue Kit was used to extract DNA from formalin-fixed paraffin-embedded specimens. The TCR beta locus was amplified and sequenced with the immunoSEQ assay, yielding bulk TCR Vbeta CDR3 data. The paper's processing steps were these. CDR3s were excluded if they were non-productive, were shorter than 7 amino acids, or did not start with C or end with F/W. Only specimens with at least 1000 reads were analysed, and clonotypes were defined at the amino acid level. Clonality was computed as 1 minus Pielou's evenness. Library sizes were equalized by abundance-weighted random subsampling with replacement, which was repeated 100 times so that 95% confidence intervals could be reported. The Morisita overlap index was used to quantify repertoire overlap, and the top 40 clones in each specimen were examined for overlap with the irAE. Imported from immuneACCESS, the table was reduced by TCRdb to in-frame sequences with V and J called. These copies leave out some clones; in studies compared against another copy, an unresolved V gene accounts for under half, and the cause of the remainder is not known. The V and J calls and the clone size are those of that table, but D and trimming were determined from the DNA. Counted in this sample were about 4,300 clones; roughly four fifths of them appeared once. The top ten constitute around 23% of the sample.

For this chain, trimming is 5 bases at the V end and 4 bases at the J end, and the number of junction bases without a gene match is 6. Counted from cysteine to phenylalanine, this CDR3 has 14 amino acids. Just CDR3 DNA is preserved here, 42 bases in frame from base 1. CDR1 SGHTA and CDR2 FQGNSA are derived from the germline V gene. In the case of this clone: The specificity of this receptor is unknown. No clone much larger than this one lies a single base away; base qualities are absent.

This sequence was found in a female donor with metastatic renal cell carcinoma. Recombination joined TRBV7-2 with TRBJ2-7, with 9 bases matching TRBD1. The sample was skin tissue, taken from a patient treated with anti-PD-1 therapy. The CDR3 here reads CASSPGTGLYEQYF. The sequence in DNA is TGTGCCAGCAGCCCCGGGACAGGGTTATACGAGCAGTACTTC.